One and the same sample provided the 29 T cell receptor beta chains below, sequenced in a study of cytomegalovirus exposure and HLA in healthy donors. The table came from immunoSEQ multiplex PCR; TCRdb's copy has only in-frame clones and leaves some out. This table holds about 38,000 clones, 85% to 95% found once. Sequenced material: PBMCs. All receptors come from a man between 18 and 29 years old in good health and CMV-seronegative.

The V call is TRBV27, the J call TRBJ2-7; no clear D. This CDR3 is 15 amino acids long. Germline V gene lookup returns CDR1 MNHEY and CDR2 SMNVEV (reference sequence). V lost 8 bases, J lost 3 bases, and 20 bases lay in between. This chain's CDR3 is CASRPSRPLLYEQYF. In nucleotides, the CDR3 is TGTGCCAGCCGCCCGTCCCGCCCCTTACTCTACGAGCAGTACTTC.

The count of this clone is one. The rearrangement joins TRBV7-2 to TRBJ2-7; the match to TRBD2 covers 14 bases. V was pared by 2 bases and J by 5 bases, with 8 bases of the junction left unmatched. CDR1 SGHTA and CDR2 FQGNSA come from the germline V gene. The CDR3 has 17 amino acids. The CDR3 DNA sequence: TGTGCCAGCAGCTTAACCCCCGCGGGACTAGCGGGGGACGAGCAGTACTTC. Its protein product is CASSLTPAGLAGDEQYF.

DNA for the CDR3: TGCGCCAGCAGCTTGACAGGGAAGGGGCGAGAGGATGAGCAGTTCTTC. As protein: CASSLTGKGREDEQFF. The J gene is TRBJ2-1, the V gene TRBV5-1; D may be TRBD1 (6 bases). CDR1 SGHRS and CDR2 YFSETQ come from the germline V gene. V was trimmed by 1 base and J by 8 bases, leaving 19 bases between them. This CDR3 has 16 residues.

This chain connects TRBV9 to TRBJ2-1; no clear D gene. The CDR3 is made up of 12 amino acids. V shed 0 bases and J shed 10 bases, with 8 bases lying between them. Looked up from germline, CDR1 is SGDLS and CDR2 is YYNGEE. DNA of the CDR3: TGTGCCAGCAGCGTAGACCGAGGCGAGCAGTTCTTC. Its protein is CASSVDRGEQFF.

The chain uses TRBV7-2 and TRBJ1-4, with 8 positions matching TRBD1. The CDR3 runs to 16 residues. The V segment lost 4 bases and the J segment 3 bases; nucleotides outside the gene matches: 7. Germline loops: CDR1 SGHTA, CDR2 FQGNSA. The CDR3 is CASSSQLGQANEKLFF. The CDR3 bases are TGTGCCAGCAGCTCCCAACTGGGACAGGCTAATGAAAAACTGTTTTTT.

The DNA of the CDR3 is TGTGCCAGCAGCCCACGGGGGACTAGCACAGATACGCAGTATTTT. Amino acid sequence: CASSPRGTSTDTQYF. The chain has TRBV7-9 and TRBJ2-3; maybe TRBD2 (6 bases). The V gene lost 5 bases and the J gene lost 0 bases, with 12 bases spanning the gap. The length of the CDR3 is 15 residues. Germline assignment: CDR1 SEHNR and CDR2 FQNEAQ (reference sequence).

The chain recombines TRBV9 with TRBJ1-4; 10 bases are a match to TRBD1. V shed 0 bases and J 0 bases; nucleotides not matched to a gene: 5. This CDR3 contains 18 residues. Per the germline V gene, CDR1 is SGDLS and CDR2 is YYNGEE. This chain's CDR3 is CASSVGGTGAATNEKLFF. CDR3 DNA sequence: TGTGCCAGCAGCGTAGGTGGGACAGGGGCGGCAACTAATGAAAAACTGTTTTTT.

This clone came up a few times. This rearrangement joins TRBV7-6 to TRBJ2-1; D not resolved. The CDR3 totals 16 residues. Trimming removed 5 bases from V and 5 bases from J, with 19 bases in between. Per the germline V gene, CDR1 is SGHVS and CDR2 is FNYEAQ. The CDR3 here is CASSVLHRTYNNEQFF. As DNA, the CDR3 is TGTGCCAGCAGCGTACTACACCGAACGTATAACAATGAGCAGTTCTTC.

V is TRBV4-1 and J is TRBJ2-3; 8 bases map to TRBD1. V lost 0 bases, J lost 0 bases, and 5 bases stayed unmatched. The CDR3 has 17 amino acids. Per germline, CDR1 MGHRA and CDR2 YSYEKL. The CDR3 DNA reads TGCGCCAGCAGCCAAGAAACAGGGGGGCGAAGCACAGATACGCAGTATTTT. Translating it yields CASSQETGGRSTDTQYF.

This chain joins TRBV19 and TRBJ2-1, with D tentatively TRBD2 (5 bases). The ends were cut back, 5 bases at V and 8 bases at J, with 19 bases in the middle. Germline CDR1 reads LNHDA; CDR2 reads SQIVND (reference sequence). CDR3 length equals 15 residues. CDR3 bases: TGTGCCAGTAGTGAGCTTCCCACCACGGACTATGAGCAGTTCTTC. This encodes CASSELPTTDYEQFF. The full variable domain, completed using reference TRBV19 and TRBJ2-1, is DGGITQSPKYLFRKEGQNVTLSCEQNLNHDAMYWYRQDPGQGLRLIYYSQIVNDFQKGDIAEGYSVSREKKESFPLTVTSAQKNPTAFYLCASSELPTTDYEQFFGPGTRLTVL.

The chain has TRBV2 and TRBJ1-2; TRBD1 is a possible D gene (5 bases). CDR3 length equals 14 residues. Germline-derived CDR1 and CDR2 are SNHLY and FYNNEI. Between the trimmed V and J ends, which lost 4 bases and 8 bases, there was a span of 17 bases. The CDR3 sequence is CASSGQGESVGYTF. Here the CDR3 DNA reads TGTGCCAGCAGTGGGCAGGGCGAGAGTGTCGGCTACACCTTC.

The chain links TRBV20-1 to TRBJ2-2; D is possibly TRBD2 (5 bases). Germline V gives CDR1 DFQATT, CDR2 SNEGSKA (reference sequence). The V gene lost 4 bases and the J gene lost 6 bases, with 6 bases spanning the gap. The length of the CDR3 is 11 residues. The CDR3: CSATGSGELFF. In nucleotides, the CDR3 is TGCAGTGCTACGGGGTCCGGGGAGCTGTTTTTT.

This rearrangement joins TRBV7-2 to TRBJ2-7; 11 bases match TRBD1. Per germline, CDR1 SGHTA and CDR2 FQGNSA. Unmatched junction bases numbered 6, after V lost 5 bases and J lost 3 bases. This CDR3 spans 15 amino acids. CDR3 sequence reads: CASSDAGTGGYEQYF. For the CDR3, the DNA is TGTGCCAGCAGCGACGCCGGGACAGGGGGCTACGAGCAGTACTTC. Full variable domain (outside the CDR3, taken from reference TRBV7-2 and TRBJ2-7): GAGVSQSPSNKVTEKGKDVELRCDPISGHTALYWYRQSLGQGLEFLIYFQGNSAPDKSGLPSDRFSAERTGGSVSTLTIQRTQQEDSAVYLCASSDAGTGGYEQYFGPGTRLTVT.

J is TRBJ2-7 and V is TRBV7-3; 9 nucleotides line up with TRBD1. Looked up from germline, CDR1 is SGHTA and CDR2 is FQGTGA. Unmatched junction bases numbered 10, after V lost 4 bases and J lost 3 bases. The CDR3 consists of 16 residues. The CDR3 DNA sequence: TGTGCCAGCAGCTCGCACACCGGGACAGGGATCTACGAGCAGTACTTC. Its protein is CASSSHTGTGIYEQYF.

The CDR3 sequence: CASSGGQSLSGNTIYF. In nucleotides, the CDR3 is TGTGCCAGCAGCGGGGGACAGAGCCTCTCTGGAAACACCATATATTTT. This chain uses TRBV5-6 with TRBJ1-3; 7 positions agree with TRBD1. Germline V CDR1 and CDR2: SGHDT, YYEEEE. This CDR3 is 16 amino acids long. With 4 bases clipped from V and 0 bases from J, the junction kept 7 bases outside the gene matches.

The chain joins TRBV7-3 to TRBJ2-7, with 12 bases identical to TRBD2. From germline, CDR1 is SGHTA and CDR2 FQGTGA. The CDR3 is made up of 15 amino acids. V shed 6 bases and J 3 bases; nucleotides not matched to a gene: 6. The CDR3 sequence is CASRAPTSGSYEQYF. The CDR3 nucleotides read TGTGCCAGCAGGGCGCCGACTAGCGGGAGCTACGAGCAGTACTTC.

The genes are TRBV19 and TRBJ1-2; 8 positions agree with TRBD1. Germline V CDR1 and CDR2: LNHDA, SQIVND (reference sequence). This CDR3 spans 12 amino acids. The V and J ends lost 10 bases and 8 bases, in that order; junction bases with no gene match: 9. The CDR3 coding sequence is TGTGCCACCTCCCGACAGGGGAGCGGCTACACCTTC. Translating gives CATSRQGSGYTF.

The genes are TRBV18 and TRBJ1-6; D gene uncertain. This CDR3 spans 14 amino acids. The ends were cut back, 0 bases at V and 7 bases at J, with 7 bases in the middle. CDR1 is KGHSH, CDR2 LQKENI, per germline. In nucleotides, the CDR3 is TGTGCCAGCTCACCACCGAGTGCCAATTCACCCCTCCACTTT. This codes for CASSPPSANSPLHF. Complete variable domain (other parts from reference TRBV18 and TRBJ1-6): NAGVMQNPRHLVRRRGQEARLRCSPMKGHSHVYWYRQLPEEGLKFMVYLQKENIIDESGMPKERFSAEFPKEGPSILRIQQVVRGDSAAYFCASSPPSANSPLHFGNGTRLTVT.

The chain employs TRBV7-2 and TRBJ2-7; TRBD1 aligns across 7 bases. The V segment lost 5 bases and the J segment 0 bases; nucleotides outside the gene matches: 16. The germline gives CDR1 SGHTA, CDR2 FQGNSA. The CDR3 totals 18 residues. The CDR3 loop is CASSARPGQRFPSYEQYF. In nucleotides, the CDR3 is TGTGCCAGCAGCGCCCGACCGGGACAGCGATTCCCCTCCTACGAGCAGTACTTC.

The chain is built from TRBV11-1 and TRBJ1-1; tentative D call: TRBD1 (6 bases). Looked up from germline, CDR1 is SGHAT and CDR2 is FQDESV (reference sequence). The V and J ends lost 5 bases and 3 bases respectively, with 10 bases between them. The CDR3 sequence is 13 residues long. The CDR3 spells CASSIQGYTEAFF. CDR3 DNA: TGTGCCAGCAGCATTCAGGGGTACACTGAAGCTTTCTTT.

V and J are TRBV5-1 and TRBJ1-1; D is unclear. Trimming took 4 bases from V and 4 from J, leaving 17 bases between them. The V gene's germline CDR1 is SGHRS and CDR2 YFSETQ. The CDR3 totals 15 residues. CDR3 sequence (DNA): TGCGCCAGCAGCCTGAGGTCAGTTCACGGCACTGAAGCTTTCTTT. It specifies CASSLRSVHGTEAFF.

In nucleotides, the CDR3 is TGTGCCAGCAGTGAATCTGCAGGGTTTCTGTCAGAAGCTTTCTTT. It is translated as CASSESAGFLSEAFF. J is TRBJ1-1 and V is TRBV2, with a possible D match to TRBD1 (5 bases). The germline gives CDR1 SNHLY, CDR2 FYNNEI. V was clipped by 2 bases and J by 8 bases, with 18 bases between them. The CDR3 has 15 residues.

V gene TRBV5-1 combines with J gene TRBJ2-4, with 10 positions matching TRBD2. Germline V gene lookup returns CDR1 SGHRS and CDR2 YFSETQ. There are 17 residues in the CDR3. V lost 2 bases to trimming and J lost 8 bases; unmatched junction nucleotides: 13. The CDR3 reads CASSLGIGAGGRDIQYF. CDR3 sequence (DNA): TGCGCCAGCAGCTTAGGGATTGGAGCGGGAGGGAGGGACATTCAGTACTTC.

The chain carries TRBV6-1 and TRBJ1-2; 7 bases are a match to TRBD1. V trimming: 4 bases; J trimming: 0 bases; junction bases outside the gene matches: 8. Germline lookup yields CDR1 MNHNS and CDR2 SASEGT. CDR3 length: 16 residues. This CDR3 is CASSGEWGQPNYGYTF. The CDR3 coding sequence is TGTGCCAGCAGTGGGGAATGGGGACAGCCTAACTATGGCTACACCTTC.

The chain has TRBV29-1 and TRBJ2-4; 7 bases match TRBD2. The trim removed 6 bases at V and 0 bases at J, leaving 8 bases unmatched. This CDR3 is built from 15 residues. Per the germline V gene, CDR1 is SQVTM and CDR2 is ANQGSEA. CDR3 DNA: TGCAGCGTGGGGGGATCGGGGGGAGCCAAAAACATTCAGTACTTC. Its translation is CSVGGSGGAKNIQYF. The complete variable domain, with remaining parts taken from reference TRBV29-1 and TRBJ2-4, reads SAVISQKPSRDICQRGTSLTIQCQVDSQVTMMFWYRQQPGQSLTLIATANQGSEATYESGFVIDKFPISRPNLTFSTLTVSNMSPEDSSIYLCSVGGSGGAKNIQYFGAGTRLSVL.

The chain carries TRBV18 and TRBJ2-1; D may be TRBD1 (6 bases). The germline V gene encodes CDR1 KGHSH and CDR2 LQKENI. The CDR3 length is 17 residues. The germline V and J ends were trimmed by 3 bases and 0 bases, with 15 bases remaining between them. The CDR3 DNA sequence: TGTGCCAGCTCACCCCCTAGACAGGTCAGCTCCTACAATGAGCAGTTCTTC. Translation: CASSPPRQVSSYNEQFF.

The chain uses TRBV6-5 and TRBJ2-7, with D perhaps TRBD1 (5 bases). The CDR3 spans 15 residues. The V end was cut by 2 bases, the J end by 3 bases, with 14 bases between. CDR1 is MNHEY, CDR2 SVGAGI, per germline. For the CDR3, the DNA is TGTGCCAGCAGTTACGGTCCCCAGGGTTACTACGAGCAGTACTTC. Translating it yields CASSYGPQGYYEQYF.

Concerning this clone: No DNA is shown, since the ends of the CDR3 on it are uncertain; the CDR3 is the one TCRdb lists. The CDR3 sequence: CASSSSGYRLNGGELFF. The chain is built from TRBV28 and TRBJ2-2; the table names TRBD2, a call not compared with the DNA. Including both end residues, the CDR3 is 17 amino acids long. Germline lookup yields CDR1 MDHEN and CDR2 SYDVKM.

This chain joins TRBV23-1 and TRBJ1-2, with no clear D. TRBV23-1 is an open reading frame whose function is uncertain. The V gene lost 4 bases and the J gene lost 7 bases, with 13 bases spanning the gap. This CDR3 contains 13 residues. The CDR3 DNA reads as TGCGCCAGCAGTCGAGGGATATACAGTGGCTACACCTTC. This translates into CASSRGIYSGYTF.